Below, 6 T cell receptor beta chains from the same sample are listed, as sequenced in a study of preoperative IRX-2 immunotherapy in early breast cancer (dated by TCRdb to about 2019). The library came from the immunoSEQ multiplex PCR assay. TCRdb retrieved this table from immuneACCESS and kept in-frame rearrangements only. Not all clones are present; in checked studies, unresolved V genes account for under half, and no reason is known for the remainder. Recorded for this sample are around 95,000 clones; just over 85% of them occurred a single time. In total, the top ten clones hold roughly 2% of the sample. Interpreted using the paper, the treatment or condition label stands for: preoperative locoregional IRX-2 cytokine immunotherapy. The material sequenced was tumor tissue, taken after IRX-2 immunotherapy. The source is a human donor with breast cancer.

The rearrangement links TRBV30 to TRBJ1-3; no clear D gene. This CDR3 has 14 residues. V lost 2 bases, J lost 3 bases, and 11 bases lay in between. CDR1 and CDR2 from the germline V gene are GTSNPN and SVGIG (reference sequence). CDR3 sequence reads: CAWSPAGSGNTIYF. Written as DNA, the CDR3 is TGTGCCTGGAGTCCCGCGGGGAGTGGAAACACCATATATTTT. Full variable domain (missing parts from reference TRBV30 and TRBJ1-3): SQTIHQWPATLVQPVGSPLSLECTVEGTSNPNLYWYRQAAGRGLQLLFYSVGIGQISSEVPQNLSASRPQDRQFILSSKKLLLSDSGFYLCAWSPAGSGNTIYFGEGSWLTVV.

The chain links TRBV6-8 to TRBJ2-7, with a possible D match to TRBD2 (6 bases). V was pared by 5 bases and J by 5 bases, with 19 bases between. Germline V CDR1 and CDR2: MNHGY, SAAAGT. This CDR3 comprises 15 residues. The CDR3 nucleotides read TGTGCCAGCAGTGGGCACGGGAGCTCGATGGACGAGCAGTACTTC. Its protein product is CASSGHGSSMDEQYF.

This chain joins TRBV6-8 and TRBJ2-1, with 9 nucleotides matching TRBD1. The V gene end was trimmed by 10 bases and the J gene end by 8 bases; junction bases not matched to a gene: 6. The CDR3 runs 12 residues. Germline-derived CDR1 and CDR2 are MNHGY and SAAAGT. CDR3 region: CATRTGADEQFF. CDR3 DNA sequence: TGTGCCACCCGGACAGGGGCGGATGAGCAGTTCTTC.

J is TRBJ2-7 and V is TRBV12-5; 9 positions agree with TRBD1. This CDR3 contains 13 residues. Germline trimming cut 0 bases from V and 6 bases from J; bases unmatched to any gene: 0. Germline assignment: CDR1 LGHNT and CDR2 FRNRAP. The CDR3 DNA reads TGTGCTAGTGGTTTGGTACAGGGGGCCGAGCAGTACTTC. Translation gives CASGLVQGAEQYF.

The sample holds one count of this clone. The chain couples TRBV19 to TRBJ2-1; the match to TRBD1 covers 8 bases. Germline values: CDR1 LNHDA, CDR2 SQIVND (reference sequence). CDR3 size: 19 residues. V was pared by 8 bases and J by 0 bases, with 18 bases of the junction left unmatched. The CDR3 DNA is TGTGCCAGTTCGACAGGGGTCCGTCTGGCGTCCAGCTCCTACAATGAGCAGTTCTTC. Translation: CASSTGVRLASSSYNEQFF.

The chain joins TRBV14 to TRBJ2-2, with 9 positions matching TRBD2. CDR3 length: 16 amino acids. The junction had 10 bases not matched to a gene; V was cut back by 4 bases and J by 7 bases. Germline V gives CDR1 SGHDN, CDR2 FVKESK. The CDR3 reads CASSPLRGGAIGELFF. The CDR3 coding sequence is TGTGCCAGCAGCCCCCTACGCGGGGGGGCTATCGGGGAGCTGTTTTTT.